This T cell receptor beta chain stems from a study of cytomegalovirus exposure and HLA in healthy donors. Overall study: Most genotyped donors, 81% of some 400, had Caucasian-associated genetic ancestry. Broader study findings: The majority of TCR sequences were rare, yet some public TCRs appeared in many donors. Previously analyzed data showed that most TCR beta V segments were productive at a frequency of about 90% or about 30%. Later analysis reportedly placed an Asian-associated ancestry cluster below the roughly 680-donor mean in N-insertions.

Primers included in the PCR were 60 Vbeta and 13 Jbeta primers. TCRdb's table, derived via immunoSEQ multiplex PCR, lists solely in-frame clones and lacks some. Of over 50,000 clones in the sample, almost 70% were seen once. The V and J ends lost 4 bases and 3 bases, in that order; junction bases with no gene match: 0. The germline CDR1 and CDR2 sequences are DFQATT and SNEGSKA (reference sequence). This CDR3 spans 11 amino acids. Notes on this clone: Antigen unknown.

The sequenced sample consisted of PBMCs. This receptor was taken from a man aged 40-55 years in good health and CMV-seropositive. V gene TRBV20-1 combines with J gene TRBJ2-7, with 7 bases that match TRBD1. The CDR3 loop reads CSATGGYEQYF. CDR3 DNA: TGCAGTGCTACAGGGGGCTACGAGCAGTACTTC.